The 10 T cell receptor beta chains below all came from one sample that was sequenced in a study of CD4 T cells in relation to SARS-CoV-2 and coronaviruses. CD4+ T cells from unexposed donors were obtained before the COVID-19 pandemic (2011-2018). Isolation of CD4+ T cells took place after 10 days in culture. Some clones are missing from TCRdb's copy, which holds only in-frame ones; the method was immunoSEQ multiplex PCR. In the table there are 27,000 or so clones, around two thirds of which are singletons. Antigens for these TCRs are unknown. Sequencing was performed on CD4+ T cells from PBMCs, cultured in vitro. The source of these receptors is a human donor in good health.

J is TRBJ2-2 and V is TRBV7-9; D is perhaps TRBD1 (6 bases). CDR1 is SEHNR and CDR2 is FQNEAQ in the germline V gene (reference sequence). V was shortened by 10 bases and J by 6 bases, with 15 bases between the two germline ends. The CDR3 contains 13 residues. The CDR3 is CATRDIWAGELFF. CDR3 coding DNA: TGTGCCACCAGGGACATCTGGGCCGGGGAGCTGTTTTTT.

The chain links TRBV6-2 or TRBV6-3 to TRBJ1-1; D ambiguous. The CDR3 contains 12 residues. The V gene lost 0 bases and the J gene lost 7 bases, with 6 bases spanning the gap. The germline V gene has CDR1 MNHEY and CDR2 SVGEGT. CDR3 in DNA: TGTGCCAGCAGTTACTCCGGCGGTGAAGCTTTCTTT. It codes for CASSYSGGEAFF.

V usage is TRBV2 and J usage is TRBJ2-1; 8 nucleotides align to TRBD1. CDR1 SNHLY and CDR2 FYNNEI come from the germline V gene. CDR3 length: 15 residues. Unmatched junction bases numbered 8, after V lost 6 bases and J lost 4 bases. The CDR3: CASSKGQGGYNEQFF. The CDR3 coding sequence is TGTGCCAGCAGCAAAGGACAGGGCGGGTACAATGAGCAGTTCTTC.

This clone was observed a few times. The chain recombines TRBV9 with TRBJ2-5, with 7 nucleotides matching TRBD2. V lost 0 bases and J lost 5; bases outside the gene matches: 7. The CDR3 sequence is 15 residues long. CDR1 is SGDLS, CDR2 YYNGEE, per germline. This CDR3 is CASSVEGGSMETQYF. As DNA, the CDR3 is TGTGCCAGCAGCGTAGAGGGCGGGAGTATGGAGACCCAGTACTTC.

The genes are TRBV7-3 and TRBJ2-2; the match to TRBD1 covers 10 bases. The CDR3 totals 15 residues. The germline V gene encodes CDR1 SGHTA and CDR2 FQGTGA. The trim removed 5 bases at V and 8 bases at J, leaving 8 bases unmatched. The CDR3 loop is CASSLSGTGEGELFF. As DNA, the CDR3 is TGTGCCAGCAGCCTCTCCGGGACAGGGGAGGGGGAGCTGTTTTTT.

The rearrangement links TRBV19 to TRBJ2-1; 10 bases agree with TRBD2. V was pared by 3 bases and J by 2 bases, with 4 bases of the junction left unmatched. Per germline, CDR1 LNHDA and CDR2 SQIVND (reference sequence). CDR3 length: 16 residues. CDR3 bases: TGTGCCAGTAGTATCAAGCGGGGGGGCACCTACAATGAGCAGTTCTTC. It is translated as CASSIKRGGTYNEQFF.

This clone was counted a few times. The chain employs TRBV10-3 and TRBJ1-3; unclear D gene. Trimming removed 0 bases at V and 3 bases at J, with 9 bases between. The CDR3 has 15 residues. Per germline, CDR1 ENHRY and CDR2 SYGVKD. Here the CDR3 DNA reads TGTGCCATCAGTGAGTCCCGCGAAGGTGGAAACACCATATATTTT. Protein sequence: CAISESREGGNTIYF.

The chain couples TRBV24-1 to TRBJ2-3, with D possibly TRBD2 on 7 matching bases. Germline assignment: CDR1 KGHDR and CDR2 SFDVKD. V was pared by 9 bases and J by 3 bases, with 9 bases between. This CDR3 has 12 residues. The CDR3 loop is CATAGATDTQYF. DNA of the CDR3: TGTGCCACCGCGGGGGCAACAGATACGCAGTATTTT.

V usage is TRBV10-3 and J usage is TRBJ2-5; TRBD1 matches 8 bases. V dropped 6 bases and J dropped 2; count of bases not matched to a gene: 14. This CDR3 contains 17 residues. Germline V gene lookup returns CDR1 ENHRY and CDR2 SYGVKD. The CDR3 sequence: CAISTLGQGLLQETQYF. The CDR3 nucleotides are TGTGCCATCAGCACCCTCGGACAGGGCCTACTACAAGAGACCCAGTACTTC.

This clone was counted a single time. CDR3 in amino acids: CASSSVFLDTGELFF. The CDR3 region has the DNA TGTGCCAGCAGTTCCGTTTTTTTGGACACCGGGGAGCTGTTTTTT. The V gene is TRBV6-2 or TRBV6-3, the J gene TRBJ2-2; D unresolved. CDR3 length: 15 residues. The germline V gene encodes CDR1 MNHEY and CDR2 SVGEGT. Trimming took off 4 bases at V and 3 bases at J, with 12 bases between the two ends.